This paragraph reports one T cell receptor beta chain. The sample comes from a study of blood T cell repertoires in COVID-19. Trimming left V 4 bases short and J 7 bases short, with 17 bases between. The CDR3 consists of 14 residues. Germline-derived CDR1 and CDR2 are SGDLS and YYNGEE. In the original analysis: From reference gene primer amplification, estimates of nucleated cell counts were derived. Profiled with immunoSEQ multiplex PCR; TCRdb holds only in-frame clones, not every one. The V and J calls and clone size come from that table; D and trimming were worked out from the DNA. Among 110,000 to 150,000 clones listed, 65% to 85% were seen once.

The chain employs TRBV9 and TRBJ2-5; D may be TRBD2 (6 bases). This receptor was taken from a woman aged 60-75 years with acute or convalescent COVID-19. Specimen: peripheral blood. CDR3 amino acids: CASSPSGLWGTQYF. As DNA, the CDR3 is TGTGCCAGCAGCCCAAGCGGGTTATGGGGGACCCAGTACTTC.